These 30 T cell receptor beta chains were all obtained from the same sample, sequenced in a study of chemoradiotherapy in HPV16-positive cancers. Using immunoSEQ multiplex PCR, the repertoire was profiled, and TCRdb retains in-frame clones only, with some absent. The sample has fewer than 2,500 clones, 89% seen once. Specimen: tumor tissue, collected from a patient who underwent chemoradiotherapy. The receptors were gathered from a human donor with HPV-associated anogenital cancer.

The rearrangement links TRBV13 to TRBJ2-1; possibly TRBD2 for D (5 bases). V lost 6 bases, J lost 9 bases, and 12 bases lay in between. The CDR3 is 12 residues long. Germline V gene lookup returns CDR1 PRHDT and CDR2 FYEKMQ (reference sequence). CDR3 sequence (DNA): TGTGCCAGCAGAGTACGGGAATCTGAGCAGTTCTTC. This translates into CASRVRESEQFF.

With regard to this clone: At one end, the junction sequence differs from germline, possibly due to a read error. V gene TRBV6-5 combines with J gene TRBJ1-2; possible D gene TRBD1, 5 bases. CDR1 MNHEY and CDR2 SVGAGI come from the germline V gene. This CDR3 spans 13 amino acids. The CDR3 bases are TGTGCCAGCAGCTATCTCCTTCGGGACGGGCGGCGCTTC. Its protein is CASSYLLRDGRRF.

V and J are TRBV28 and TRBJ1-2; D uncertain. Per germline, CDR1 MDHEN and CDR2 SYDVKM. The CDR3 consists of 11 residues. Deletions cut 6 bases from V and 4 bases from J, with 6 bases between. CDR3 loop: CASSLAYGYTF. The CDR3, as DNA: TGTGCCAGCAGCCTGGCCTATGGCTACACCTTC.

CDR3 nucleotides: TGTGCCAGCAGCCGGGGGACTAGCTTTAGCGGGGAGCTGTTTTTT. Protein sequence: CASSRGTSFSGELFF. J is TRBJ2-2 and V is TRBV5-4; 9 nucleotides align to TRBD2. With 4 bases clipped from V and 7 bases from J, the junction kept 8 bases outside the gene matches. The CDR3 loop spans 15 amino acids. CDR1 is SGHNT, CDR2 YYREEE, per germline (reference sequence).

V gene TRBV9 combines with J gene TRBJ2-3; 8 bases agree with TRBD2. Germline V lookup: CDR1 SGDLS, CDR2 YYNGEE. The trim removed 4 bases at V and 6 bases at J, leaving 13 bases unmatched. The CDR3 covers 16 residues. The CDR3 coding sequence is TGTGCCAGCAGCCCCGCCGAGGGGCGGGGGGAGGATACGCAGTATTTT. The encoded protein is CASSPAEGRGEDTQYF.

This clone was seen a single time. The CDR3 loop reads CAWSEAGHTEAFF. The CDR3, as DNA: TGTGCCTGGAGTGAGGCAGGGCATACTGAAGCTTTCTTT. The chain joins TRBV30 to TRBJ1-1; D possibly corresponds to TRBD1 (5 bases). This CDR3 is 13 amino acids long. Looked up from germline, CDR1 is GTSNPN and CDR2 is SVGIG (reference sequence). Trimming cost V 1 base and J 5 bases, with 11 bases left between them.

The chain links TRBV6-5 to TRBJ1-1, with 7 nucleotides matching TRBD1. The CDR3 spans 13 residues. Germline V CDR1 and CDR2: MNHEY, SVGAGI. Trimming cost V 3 bases and J 6 bases; bases outside gene matches: 4. In DNA form, the CDR3 reads TGTGCCAGCAGTTATCAGGGGACAGCTGAAGCTTTCTTT. Amino acid sequence: CASSYQGTAEAFF.

The V gene is TRBV20-1, the J gene TRBJ2-1; D assignment may be TRBD1 or TRBD2 (5 bases each). V shed 8 bases and J shed 8 bases, with 10 bases lying between them. The CDR3 extends over 10 amino acids. CDR1 is DFQATT and CDR2 is SNEGSKA in the germline V gene (reference sequence). The CDR3 is CSPLGDEQFF. The CDR3 DNA is TGCAGTCCCTTGGGGGATGAGCAGTTCTTC.

This chain joins TRBV29-1 and TRBJ2-2; 10 bases are shared with TRBD1. The J segment lost 4 bases and the V segment lost 5 bases, leaving 4 bases of the junction unmatched. This CDR3 has 14 amino acids. The V gene's germline CDR1 is SQVTM and CDR2 ANQGSEA. The CDR3 loop reads CSVSRTGGTGELFF. CDR3 bases: TGCAGCGTTTCCAGGACAGGGGGCACCGGGGAGCTGTTTTTT.

The rearrangement uses TRBV6-5 and TRBJ2-3; a possible D gene is TRBD2 (7 bases). CDR1 and CDR2 from the germline V gene are MNHEY and SVGAGI. V lost 2 bases and J lost 4, with 13 bases in between. The CDR3 runs 15 residues. The CDR3 loop reads CASSYGGGPADTQYF. The CDR3 bases are TGTGCCAGCAGTTACGGCGGGGGCCCCGCAGATACGCAGTATTTT.

DNA of the CDR3: TGTGCCAGCAGTACTAACAGGAAAGAGACCCAGTACTTC. This translates into CASSTNRKETQYF. The genes are TRBV2 and TRBJ2-5; TRBD1 is a possible D gene (5 bases). The CDR3 runs to 13 residues. Germline V gene data show CDR1 as SNHLY and CDR2 as FYNNEI. V was clipped by 5 bases and J by 3 bases, with 10 bases between them.

The J gene is TRBJ1-1, the V gene TRBV30, with D unresolved. Germline V gives CDR1 GTSNPN, CDR2 SVGIG (reference sequence). The length of the CDR3 is 12 residues. V lost 3 bases to trimming and J lost 8 bases, with 13 bases between them. DNA of the CDR3: TGTGCCTGGAGAATAGGACGAAGGGAAGCTTTCTTT. It encodes CAWRIGRREAFF.

The V and J genes are TRBV9 and TRBJ1-2, with D maybe TRBD1 (5 bases). CDR1 and CDR2 (germline): SGDLS, YYNGEE. This CDR3 has 13 residues. The V gene lost 1 base and the J gene lost 6 bases, with 10 bases spanning the gap. The DNA for the CDR3 is TGTGCCAGCAGCGTACGATCGGGGGATGGCTACACCTTC. As protein: CASSVRSGDGYTF. The whole variable domain, remainder taken from reference TRBV9 and TRBJ1-2, is DSGVTQTPKHLITATGQRVTLRCSPRSGDLSVYWYQQSLDQGLQFLIQYYNGEERAKGNILERFSAQQFPDLHSELNLSSLELGDSALYFCASSVRSGDGYTFGSGTRLTVV.

The rearrangement uses TRBV7-2 and TRBJ1-2; D unclear. The V end lost 2 bases, the J end lost 2 bases, and 12 bases lay between the germline ends. The CDR3 is 15 amino acids. From germline, CDR1 is SGHTA and CDR2 FQGNSA. The CDR3 reads CASSLRSTRNYGYTF. Written as DNA, the CDR3 is TGTGCCAGCAGCTTAAGATCGACGAGGAACTATGGCTACACCTTC.

The count of this clone is one. The V gene is TRBV7-9, the J gene TRBJ2-7, with D tentatively TRBD1 (5 bases). The CDR3 has 16 amino acids. V was clipped by 1 base and J by 0 bases, with 13 bases between them. Per germline, CDR1 SEHNR and CDR2 FQNEAQ (reference sequence). This CDR3 reads CASSLEFSRASYEQYF. CDR3 DNA sequence: TGTGCCAGCAGCTTAGAGTTCTCCAGGGCCTCCTACGAGCAGTACTTC. Filled out from reference TRBV7-9 and TRBJ2-7, the complete variable domain reads DTGVSQNPRHKITKRGQNVTFRCDPISEHNRLYWYRQTLGQGPEFLTYFQNEAQLEKSRLLSDRFSAERPKGSFSTLEIQRTEQGDSAMYLCASSLEFSRASYEQYFGPGTRLTVT.

The chain is built from TRBV2 and TRBJ1-6, with a weak D call TRBD1 (6 bases). The CDR3 covers 15 residues. Trimming pared 9 bases from V and 7 bases from J, leaving 19 bases between. The germline CDR1 and CDR2 sequences are SNHLY and FYNNEI. The CDR3 protein is CARESGGLRNSPLHF. DNA of the CDR3: TGTGCCAGAGAATCTGGGGGCCTGCGGAATTCACCCCTCCACTTT.

V is TRBV7-8 and J is TRBJ1-1; the match to TRBD1 covers 8 bases. Germline V gene lookup returns CDR1 SGHVS and CDR2 FQNEAQ. The J segment lost 0 bases and the V segment lost 3 bases, leaving 6 bases of the junction unmatched. The CDR3 spans 16 residues. CDR3 coding DNA: TGTGCCAGCAGCTTTAGGACAGGGCTCATGAACACTGAAGCTTTCTTT. Translating it yields CASSFRTGLMNTEAFF.

The chain recombines TRBV11-2 with TRBJ2-3, with D tentatively TRBD1 or TRBD2 (6 bases each). The germline CDR1 and CDR2 sequences are SGHAT and FQNNGV. V lost 0 bases to trimming and J lost 0 bases, with 13 bases between them. The CDR3 is 17 residues long. The chain's CDR3 is CASSLDPGARSTDTQYF. The CDR3 DNA reads TGTGCCAGCAGCTTAGATCCGGGGGCGCGTAGCACAGATACGCAGTATTTT.

The J gene is TRBJ1-1, the V gene TRBV7-2; D is unclear. Germline CDR1 is SGHTA and CDR2 is FQGNSA. The CDR3 sequence is 13 residues long. V dropped 6 bases and J dropped 8 bases, with 16 bases sitting between them. CDR3 region: CASSRPGITEAFF. In DNA form, the CDR3 reads TGTGCCAGCAGTCGTCCTGGTATCACCGAAGCTTTCTTT.

The rearrangement links TRBV10-3 to TRBJ2-7; D might be TRBD1 or TRBD2, each matching 5 bases. The germline V gene encodes CDR1 ENHRY and CDR2 SYGVKD. This CDR3 is 15 amino acids long. Trimming pared 3 bases from V and 7 bases from J, leaving 19 bases between. Here the CDR3 reads CAISELESLRGEQYF. CDR3 DNA sequence: TGTGCCATCAGTGAACTCGAGAGTCTGAGGGGAGAGCAGTACTTC.

J is TRBJ2-7 and V is TRBV11-3, with D possibly being TRBD1 (6 bases). The V and J ends lost 10 bases and 3 bases respectively, with 16 bases between them. Per germline, CDR1 SGHNT and CDR2 YENEEA. The CDR3 contains 13 residues. The CDR3 loop is CAKADRRIYEQYF. DNA for the CDR3: TGTGCCAAGGCCGACAGGAGAATCTACGAGCAGTACTTC.

In its sample, this clone was seen once. This chain connects TRBV5-3 to TRBJ2-7; 10 bases align to TRBD2. TRBV5-3 is placed among ORFs of uncertain function. V lost 3 bases to trimming and J lost 1 base; unmatched junction nucleotides: 13. The CDR3 loop spans 18 amino acids. The CDR3 spells CARSSNNPSGGSSYEQYF. The CDR3 coding sequence is TGTGCCAGAAGCTCCAATAACCCTAGCGGGGGCTCGTCCTACGAGCAGTACTTC.

The V call is TRBV5-6, the J call TRBJ1-2; no clear D gene. The CDR3 is 12 amino acids. Between the trimmed V and J ends, which lost 0 bases and 4 bases, there was a span of 4 bases. Germline CDR1 reads SGHDT; CDR2 reads YYEEEE. DNA for the CDR3: TGTGCCAGCAGCTTGGTCGGCTATGGCTACACCTTC. Its translation is CASSLVGYGYTF.

The chain combines TRBV4-2 with TRBJ1-5, with a possible D match to TRBD1 (6 bases). This CDR3 comprises 17 residues. The germline gives CDR1 LGHNA, CDR2 YNFKEQ. V lost 2 bases and J lost 4, with 18 bases in between. CDR3 sequence (DNA): TGTGCCAGCAGCCAATCCGGAGCAGGGGAAAGGAATCAGCCCCAGCATTTT. It codes for CASSQSGAGERNQPQHF.

The chain uses TRBV5-1 and TRBJ2-3, with TRBD2 identical over 8 bases. V was pared by 0 bases and J by 7 bases, with 7 bases of the junction left unmatched. This CDR3 comprises 15 residues. The V gene's germline CDR1 is SGHRS and CDR2 YFSETQ. The CDR3 protein is CASSLDGGAVNTQYF. In DNA form, the CDR3 reads TGCGCCAGCAGCTTGGACGGGGGGGCCGTTAATACGCAGTATTTT.

In DNA form, the CDR3 reads TGTGCCAGCAGCTTAGCTATCCTGGGGAGCAGAACCTACGAGCAGTACTTC. Its translation: CASSLAILGSRTYEQYF. V gene TRBV7-8 combines with J gene TRBJ2-7; D is possibly TRBD2 (5 bases). The V gene lost 0 bases and the J gene lost 2 bases, with 17 bases spanning the gap. The CDR3 has 17 residues. Germline assignment: CDR1 SGHVS and CDR2 FQNEAQ.

CDR3 coding DNA: TGTGCCAGTAGCCCGAGGGTAGGCACCGGGGAGCTGTTTTTT. It is translated as CASSPRVGTGELFF. The genes are TRBV19 and TRBJ2-2; D may be TRBD2 (5 bases). CDR3 length: 14 residues. V was shortened by 6 bases and J by 4 bases, with 12 bases between the two germline ends. Germline assignment: CDR1 LNHDA and CDR2 SQIVND (reference sequence).

The chain carries TRBV2 and TRBJ1-5, with 8 bases identical to TRBD1. The CDR3 loop spans 15 amino acids. CDR1 and CDR2 from the germline V gene are SNHLY and FYNNEI. V shed 7 bases and J 7 bases; nucleotides not matched to a gene: 12. CDR3 sequence reads: CASTNGQGGGQPQHF. In DNA form, the CDR3 reads TGTGCCAGCACCAATGGACAGGGAGGAGGACAGCCCCAGCATTTT.

This chain links TRBV5-4 with TRBJ2-2, with D perhaps TRBD1 (6 bases). Trimming removed 4 bases from V and 0 bases from J, with 10 bases in between. This CDR3 region has 15 residues. CDR1 is SGHNT and CDR2 is YYREEE in the germline V gene (reference sequence). The CDR3, as DNA: TGTGCCAGCAGCCTAGGGACACCGAACACCGGGGAGCTGTTTTTT. As protein: CASSLGTPNTGELFF.

DNA of the CDR3: TGTGCCATCAGCCCTGGGGCAACCTACAATGAGCAGTTCTTC. Amino acid sequence: CAISPGATYNEQFF. The V and J genes are TRBV10-3 and TRBJ2-1; TRBD1 is a possible D gene (5 bases). The CDR3 length is 14 residues. Germline V gene sequence: CDR1 ENHRY, CDR2 SYGVKD. V was cut by 6 bases and J by 2 bases, with 11 bases left in between.